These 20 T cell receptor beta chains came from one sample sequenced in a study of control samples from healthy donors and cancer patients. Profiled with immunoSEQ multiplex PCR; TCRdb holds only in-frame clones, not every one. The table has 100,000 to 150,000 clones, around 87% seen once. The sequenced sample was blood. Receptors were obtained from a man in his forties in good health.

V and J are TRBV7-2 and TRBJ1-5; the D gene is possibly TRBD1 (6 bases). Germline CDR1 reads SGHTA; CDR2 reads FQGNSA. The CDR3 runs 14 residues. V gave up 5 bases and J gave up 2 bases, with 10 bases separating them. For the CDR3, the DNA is TGTGCCAGCAGCCCACAGGGACGCAATCAGCCCCAGCATTTT. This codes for CASSPQGRNQPQHF.

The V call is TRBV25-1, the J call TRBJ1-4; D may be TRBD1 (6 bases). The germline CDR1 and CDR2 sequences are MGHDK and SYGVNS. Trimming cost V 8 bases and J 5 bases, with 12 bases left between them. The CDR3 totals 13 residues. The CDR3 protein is CASSTGHNEKLFF. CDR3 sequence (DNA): TGTGCCAGCTCGACAGGCCACAATGAAAAACTGTTTTTT.

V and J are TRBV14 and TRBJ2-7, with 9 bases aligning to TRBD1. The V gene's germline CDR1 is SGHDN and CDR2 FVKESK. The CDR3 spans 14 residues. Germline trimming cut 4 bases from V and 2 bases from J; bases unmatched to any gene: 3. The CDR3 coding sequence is TGTGCCAGCAGCCGGGACAGGGTTCCCTACGAGCAGTACTTC. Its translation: CASSRDRVPYEQYF.

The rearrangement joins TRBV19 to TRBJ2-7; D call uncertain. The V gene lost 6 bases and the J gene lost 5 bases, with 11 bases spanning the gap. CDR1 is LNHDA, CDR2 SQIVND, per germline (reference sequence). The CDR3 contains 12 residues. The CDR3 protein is CASSLGWDEQYF. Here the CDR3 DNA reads TGTGCCAGTAGCCTCGGGTGGGACGAGCAGTACTTC.

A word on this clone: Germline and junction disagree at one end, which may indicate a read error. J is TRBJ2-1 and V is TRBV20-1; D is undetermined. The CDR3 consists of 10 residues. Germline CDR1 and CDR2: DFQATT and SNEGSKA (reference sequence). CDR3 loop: CSAREGQWVF. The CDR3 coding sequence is TGCAGTGCTAGAGAAGGGCAGTGGGTCTTC.

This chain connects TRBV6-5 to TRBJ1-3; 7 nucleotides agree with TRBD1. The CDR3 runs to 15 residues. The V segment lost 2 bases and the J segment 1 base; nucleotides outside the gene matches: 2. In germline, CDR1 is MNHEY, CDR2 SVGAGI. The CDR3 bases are TGTGCCAGCAGTTACCAGACAGGGTCTGGAAACACCATATATTTT. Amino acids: CASSYQTGSGNTIYF.

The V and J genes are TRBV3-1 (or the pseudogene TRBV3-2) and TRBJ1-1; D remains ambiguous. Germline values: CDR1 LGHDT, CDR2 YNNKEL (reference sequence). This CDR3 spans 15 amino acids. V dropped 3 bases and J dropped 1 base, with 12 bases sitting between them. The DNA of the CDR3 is TGTGCCAGCAGCCAGCATCAGCGCACGAACACTGAAGCTTTCTTT. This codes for CASSQHQRTNTEAFF.

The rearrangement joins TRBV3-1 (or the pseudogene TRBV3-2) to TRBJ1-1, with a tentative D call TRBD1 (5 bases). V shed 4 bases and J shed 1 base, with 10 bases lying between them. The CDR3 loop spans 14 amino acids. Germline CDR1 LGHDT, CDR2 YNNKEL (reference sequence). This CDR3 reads CASSRDRSNTEAFF. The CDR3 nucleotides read TGTGCCAGCAGCCGGGACCGATCGAACACTGAAGCTTTCTTT.

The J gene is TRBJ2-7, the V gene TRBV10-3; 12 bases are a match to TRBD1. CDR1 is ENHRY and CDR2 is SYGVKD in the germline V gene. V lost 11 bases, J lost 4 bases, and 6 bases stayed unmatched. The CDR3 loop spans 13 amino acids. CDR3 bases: TGTGCCGCAGGGACAGGGGGCACGTACGAGCAGTACTTC. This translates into CAAGTGGTYEQYF.

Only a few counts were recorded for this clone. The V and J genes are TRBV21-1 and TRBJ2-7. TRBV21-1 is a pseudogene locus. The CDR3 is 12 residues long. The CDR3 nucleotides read TGTGCCAGCAGCGACCATAGCTACGAGCAGTACTTC. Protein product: CASSDHSYEQYF.

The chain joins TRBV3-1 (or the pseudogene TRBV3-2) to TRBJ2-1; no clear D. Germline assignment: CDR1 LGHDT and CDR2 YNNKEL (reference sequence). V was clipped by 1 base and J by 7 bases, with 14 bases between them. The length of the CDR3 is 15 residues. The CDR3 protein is CASSQVVGGRNEQFF. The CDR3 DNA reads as TGTGCCAGCAGCCAAGTTGTTGGCGGACGGAATGAGCAGTTCTTC.

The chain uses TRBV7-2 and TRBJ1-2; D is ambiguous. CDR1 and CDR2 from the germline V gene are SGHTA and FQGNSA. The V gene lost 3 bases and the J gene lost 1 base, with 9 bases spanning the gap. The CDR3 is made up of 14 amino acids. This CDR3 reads CASSLARNNYGYTF. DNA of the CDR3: TGTGCCAGCAGCTTGGCCAGGAATAACTATGGCTACACCTTC.

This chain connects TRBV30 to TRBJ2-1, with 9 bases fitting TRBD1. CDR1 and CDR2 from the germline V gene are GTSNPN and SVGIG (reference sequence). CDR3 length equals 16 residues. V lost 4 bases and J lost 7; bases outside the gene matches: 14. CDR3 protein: CAWKDTGGGWGNEQFF. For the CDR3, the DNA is TGTGCCTGGAAGGATACAGGGGGCGGTTGGGGAAATGAGCAGTTCTTC.

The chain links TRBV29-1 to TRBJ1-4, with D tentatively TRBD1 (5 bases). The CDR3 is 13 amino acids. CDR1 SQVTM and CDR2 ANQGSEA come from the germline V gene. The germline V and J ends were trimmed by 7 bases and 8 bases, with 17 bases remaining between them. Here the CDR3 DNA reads TGCAGCGCGAAGTCAGGGCCCGGCGAAAAACTGTTTTTT. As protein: CSAKSGPGEKLFF. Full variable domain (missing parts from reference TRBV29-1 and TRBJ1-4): SAVISQKPSRDICQRGTSLTIQCQVDSQVTMMFWYRQQPGQSLTLIATANQGSEATYESGFVIDKFPISRPNLTFSTLTVSNMSPEDSSIYLCSAKSGPGEKLFFGSGTQLSVL.

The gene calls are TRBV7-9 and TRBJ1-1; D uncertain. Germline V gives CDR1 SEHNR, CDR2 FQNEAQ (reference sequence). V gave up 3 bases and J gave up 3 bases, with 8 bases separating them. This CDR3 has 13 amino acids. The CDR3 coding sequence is TGTGCCAGCAGCTTCAAGCCGGACACTGAAGCTTTCTTT. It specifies CASSFKPDTEAFF.

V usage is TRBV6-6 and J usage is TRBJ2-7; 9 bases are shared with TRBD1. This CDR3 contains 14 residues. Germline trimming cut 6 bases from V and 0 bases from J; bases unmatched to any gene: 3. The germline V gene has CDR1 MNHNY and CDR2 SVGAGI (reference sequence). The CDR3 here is CASRGQGNSYEQYF. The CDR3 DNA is TGTGCCAGCAGGGGACAGGGCAACTCCTACGAGCAGTACTTC.

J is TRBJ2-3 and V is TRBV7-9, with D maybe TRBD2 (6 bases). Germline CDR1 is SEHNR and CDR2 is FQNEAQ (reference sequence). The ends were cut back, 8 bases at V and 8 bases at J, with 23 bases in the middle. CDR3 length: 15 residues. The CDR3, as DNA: TGTGCCAGCGGGCCTGGCGGGGTGCCCCGAGGTACGCAGTATTTT. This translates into CASGPGGVPRGTQYF.

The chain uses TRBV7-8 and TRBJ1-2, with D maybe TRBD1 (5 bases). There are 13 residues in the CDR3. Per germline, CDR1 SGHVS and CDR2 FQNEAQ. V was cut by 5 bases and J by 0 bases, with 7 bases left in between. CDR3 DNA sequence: TGTGCCAGCAGCCCACAGGCTAACTATGGCTACACCTTC. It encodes CASSPQANYGYTF.

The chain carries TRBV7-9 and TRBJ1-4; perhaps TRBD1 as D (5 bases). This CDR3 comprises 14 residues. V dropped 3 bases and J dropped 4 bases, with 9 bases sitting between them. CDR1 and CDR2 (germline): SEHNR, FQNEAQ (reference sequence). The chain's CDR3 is CASSLGEYNEKLFF. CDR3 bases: TGTGCCAGCAGCTTGGGGGAATATAATGAAAAACTGTTTTTT.

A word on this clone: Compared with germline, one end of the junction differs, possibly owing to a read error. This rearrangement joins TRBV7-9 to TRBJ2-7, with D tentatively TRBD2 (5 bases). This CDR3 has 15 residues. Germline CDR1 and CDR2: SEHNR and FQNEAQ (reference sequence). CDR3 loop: CVSSLAASSFYEQYF. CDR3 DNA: TGTGTCAGCAGCTTAGCTGCTAGCTCGTTCTACGAGCAGTACTTC.